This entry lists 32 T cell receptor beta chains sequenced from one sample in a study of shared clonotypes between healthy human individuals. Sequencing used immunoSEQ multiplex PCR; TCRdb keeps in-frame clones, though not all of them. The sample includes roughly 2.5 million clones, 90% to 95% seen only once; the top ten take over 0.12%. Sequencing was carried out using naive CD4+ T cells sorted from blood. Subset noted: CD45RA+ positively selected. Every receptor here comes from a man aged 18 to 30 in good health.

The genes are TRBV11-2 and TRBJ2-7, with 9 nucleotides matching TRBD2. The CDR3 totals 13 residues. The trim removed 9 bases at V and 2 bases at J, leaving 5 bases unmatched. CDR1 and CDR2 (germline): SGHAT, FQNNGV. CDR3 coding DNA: TGTGCCAGTACCGGGACTAGCCCCTACGAGCAGTACTTC. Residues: CASTGTSPYEQYF.

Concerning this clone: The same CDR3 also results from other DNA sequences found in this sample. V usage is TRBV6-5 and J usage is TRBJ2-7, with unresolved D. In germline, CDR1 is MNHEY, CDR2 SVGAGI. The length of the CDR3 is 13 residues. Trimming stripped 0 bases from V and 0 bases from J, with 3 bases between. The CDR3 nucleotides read TGTGCCAGCAGTTACTCGGCCTCCTACGAGCAGTACTTC. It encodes CASSYSASYEQYF.

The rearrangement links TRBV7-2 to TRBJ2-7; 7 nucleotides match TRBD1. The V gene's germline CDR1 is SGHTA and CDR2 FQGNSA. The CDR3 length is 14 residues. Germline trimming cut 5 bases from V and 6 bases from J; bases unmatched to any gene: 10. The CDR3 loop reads CASSETGILSEQYF. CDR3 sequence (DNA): TGTGCCAGCAGCGAGACAGGGATATTGAGCGAGCAGTACTTC.

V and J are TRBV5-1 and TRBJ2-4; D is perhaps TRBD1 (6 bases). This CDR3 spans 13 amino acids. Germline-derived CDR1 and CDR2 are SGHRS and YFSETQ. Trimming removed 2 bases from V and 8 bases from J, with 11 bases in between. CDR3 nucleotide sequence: TGCGCCAGCAGCTTACAGGGATTCGACATTCAGTACTTC. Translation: CASSLQGFDIQYF.

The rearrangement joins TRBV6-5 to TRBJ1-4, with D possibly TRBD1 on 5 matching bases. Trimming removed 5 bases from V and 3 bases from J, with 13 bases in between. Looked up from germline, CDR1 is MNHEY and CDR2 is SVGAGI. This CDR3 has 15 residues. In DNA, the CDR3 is TGTGCCAGCAGTCGAACAGGCTTCGCTAATGAAAAACTGTTTTTT. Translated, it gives CASSRTGFANEKLFF.

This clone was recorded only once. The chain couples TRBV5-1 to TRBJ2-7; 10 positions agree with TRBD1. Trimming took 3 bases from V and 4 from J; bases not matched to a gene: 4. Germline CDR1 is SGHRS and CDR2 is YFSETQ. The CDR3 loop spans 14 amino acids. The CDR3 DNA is TGCGCCAGCAGCTGGGACAGGGGCGGTTACGAGCAGTACTTC. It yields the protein CASSWDRGGYEQYF.

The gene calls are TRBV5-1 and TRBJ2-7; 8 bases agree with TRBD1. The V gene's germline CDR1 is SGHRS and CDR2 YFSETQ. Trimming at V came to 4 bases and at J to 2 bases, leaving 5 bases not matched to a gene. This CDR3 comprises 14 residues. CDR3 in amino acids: CASSRDRRTYEQYF. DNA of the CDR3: TGCGCCAGCAGCCGGGACAGGAGGACCTACGAGCAGTACTTC.

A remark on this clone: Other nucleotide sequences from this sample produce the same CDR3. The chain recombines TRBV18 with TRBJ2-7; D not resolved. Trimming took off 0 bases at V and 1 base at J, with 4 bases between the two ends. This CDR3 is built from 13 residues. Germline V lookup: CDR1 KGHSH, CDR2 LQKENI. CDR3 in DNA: TGTGCCAGCTCACCACCATCTTCCTACGAGCAGTACTTC. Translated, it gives CASSPPSSYEQYF.

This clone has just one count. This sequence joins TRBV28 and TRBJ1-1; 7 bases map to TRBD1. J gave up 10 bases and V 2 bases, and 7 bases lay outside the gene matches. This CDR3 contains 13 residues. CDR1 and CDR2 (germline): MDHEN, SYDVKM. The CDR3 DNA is TGTGCCAGCAGTTTAAGGGGGCAGGGGGGAGCTTTCTTT. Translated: CASSLRGQGGAFF.

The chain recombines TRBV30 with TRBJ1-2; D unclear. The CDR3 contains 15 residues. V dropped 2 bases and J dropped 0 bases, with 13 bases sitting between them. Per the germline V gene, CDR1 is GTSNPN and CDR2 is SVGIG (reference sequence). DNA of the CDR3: TGTGCCTGGAGTCCCCAGCACCTCCCTAACTATGGCTACACCTTC. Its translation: CAWSPQHLPNYGYTF. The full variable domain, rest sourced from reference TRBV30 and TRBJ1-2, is SQTIHQWPATLVQPVGSPLSLECTVEGTSNPNLYWYRQAAGRGLQLLFYSVGIGQISSEVPQNLSASRPQDRQFILSSKKLLLSDSGFYLCAWSPQHLPNYGYTFGSGTRLTVV.

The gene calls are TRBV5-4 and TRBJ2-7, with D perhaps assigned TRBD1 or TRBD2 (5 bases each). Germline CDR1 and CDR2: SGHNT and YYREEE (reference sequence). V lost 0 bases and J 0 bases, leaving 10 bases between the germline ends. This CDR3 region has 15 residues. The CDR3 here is CASSLGRESSYEQYF. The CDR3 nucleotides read TGTGCCAGCAGCTTGGGCAGGGAGTCCTCCTACGAGCAGTACTTC.

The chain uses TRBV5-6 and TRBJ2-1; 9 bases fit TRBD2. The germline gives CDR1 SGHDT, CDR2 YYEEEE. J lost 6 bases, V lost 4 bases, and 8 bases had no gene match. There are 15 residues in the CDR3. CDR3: CASSPPAGGSNEQFF. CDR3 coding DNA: TGTGCCAGCAGCCCCCCGGCGGGAGGGTCCAATGAGCAGTTCTTC.

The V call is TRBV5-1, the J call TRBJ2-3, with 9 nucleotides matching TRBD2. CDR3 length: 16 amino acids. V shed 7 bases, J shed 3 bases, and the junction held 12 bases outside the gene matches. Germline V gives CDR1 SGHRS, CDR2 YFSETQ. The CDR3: CASSLGPAGGTDTQYF. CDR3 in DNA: TGCGCCAGCTCCCTGGGCCCTGCGGGAGGGACAGATACGCAGTATTTT.

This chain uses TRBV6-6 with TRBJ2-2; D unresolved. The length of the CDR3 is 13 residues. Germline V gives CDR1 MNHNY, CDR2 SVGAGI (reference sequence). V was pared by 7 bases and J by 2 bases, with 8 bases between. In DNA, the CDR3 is TGTGCCAGCAACTCGAGAAACACCGGGGAGCTGTTTTTT. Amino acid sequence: CASNSRNTGELFF.

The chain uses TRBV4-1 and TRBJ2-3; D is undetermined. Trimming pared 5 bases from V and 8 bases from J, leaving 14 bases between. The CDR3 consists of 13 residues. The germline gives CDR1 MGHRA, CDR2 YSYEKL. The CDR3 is CASSAHRTTTQYF. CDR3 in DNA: TGCGCCAGCAGCGCCCACCGCACCACTACGCAGTATTTT.

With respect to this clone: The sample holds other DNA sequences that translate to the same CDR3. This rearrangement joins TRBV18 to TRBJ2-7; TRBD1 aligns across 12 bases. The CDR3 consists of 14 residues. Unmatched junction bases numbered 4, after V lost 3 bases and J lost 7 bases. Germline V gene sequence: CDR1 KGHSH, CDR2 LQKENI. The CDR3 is CASSPGTGGAEQYF. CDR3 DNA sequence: TGTGCCAGCTCACCGGGGACAGGGGGCGCTGAGCAGTACTTC.

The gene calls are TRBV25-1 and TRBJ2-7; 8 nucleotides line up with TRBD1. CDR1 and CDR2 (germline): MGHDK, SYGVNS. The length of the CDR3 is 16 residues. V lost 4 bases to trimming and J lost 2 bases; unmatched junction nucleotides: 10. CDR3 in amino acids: CASSATGQGHAYEQYF. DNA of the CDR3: TGTGCCAGCAGTGCGACTGGACAGGGACACGCCTACGAGCAGTACTTC.

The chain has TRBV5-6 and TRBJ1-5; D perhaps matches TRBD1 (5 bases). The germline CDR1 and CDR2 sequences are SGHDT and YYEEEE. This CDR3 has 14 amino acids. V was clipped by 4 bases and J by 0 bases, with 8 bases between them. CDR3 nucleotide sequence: TGTGCCAGCAGCACAGGCAGTAGCAATCAGCCCCAGCATTTT. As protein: CASSTGSSNQPQHF.

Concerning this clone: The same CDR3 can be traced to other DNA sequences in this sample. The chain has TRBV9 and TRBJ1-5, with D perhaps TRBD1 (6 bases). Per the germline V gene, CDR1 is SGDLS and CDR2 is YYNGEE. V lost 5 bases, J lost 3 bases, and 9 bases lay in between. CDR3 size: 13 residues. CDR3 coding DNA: TGTGCCAGCAGTGGACAGTCCAATCAGCCCCAGCATTTT. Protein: CASSGQSNQPQHF.

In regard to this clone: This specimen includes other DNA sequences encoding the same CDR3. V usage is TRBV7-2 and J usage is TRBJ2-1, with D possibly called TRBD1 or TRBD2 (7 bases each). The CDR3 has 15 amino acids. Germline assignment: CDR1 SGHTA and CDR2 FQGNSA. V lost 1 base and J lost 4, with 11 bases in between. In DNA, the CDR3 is TGTGCCAGCAGCTTAGGACAGGGAGGGTACAATGAGCAGTTCTTC. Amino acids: CASSLGQGGYNEQFF.

The CDR3 DNA follows: TGTGCCAGCAGTTTAATAGTCGGACCTGGAAACACCATATATTTT. Amino acids: CASSLIVGPGNTIYF. The V call is TRBV28, the J call TRBJ1-3; unclear D gene. V lost 2 bases, J lost 2 bases, and 10 bases lay in between. CDR1 and CDR2 (germline): MDHEN, SYDVKM. This CDR3 has 15 residues.

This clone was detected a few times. CDR3 protein: CASSMVEYTGELFF. The CDR3 DNA reads as TGTGCCAGTAGTATGGTAGAATACACCGGGGAGCTGTTTTTT. This chain uses TRBV19 with TRBJ2-2; D is ambiguous. The germline V and J ends were trimmed by 3 bases and 3 bases, with 8 bases remaining between them. CDR3 length: 14 residues. Germline assignment: CDR1 LNHDA and CDR2 SQIVND (reference sequence). Full variable domain (missing parts from reference TRBV19 and TRBJ2-2): DGGITQSPKYLFRKEGQNVTLSCEQNLNHDAMYWYRQDPGQGLRLIYYSQIVNDFQKGDIAEGYSVSREKKESFPLTVTSAQKNPTAFYLCASSMVEYTGELFFGEGSRLTVL.

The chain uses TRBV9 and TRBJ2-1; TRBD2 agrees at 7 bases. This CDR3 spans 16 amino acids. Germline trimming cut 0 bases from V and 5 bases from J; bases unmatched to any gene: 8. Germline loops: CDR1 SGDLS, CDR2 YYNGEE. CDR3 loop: CASSVGLLATNNEQFF. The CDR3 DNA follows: TGTGCCAGCAGCGTAGGGCTACTAGCGACCAACAATGAGCAGTTCTTC.

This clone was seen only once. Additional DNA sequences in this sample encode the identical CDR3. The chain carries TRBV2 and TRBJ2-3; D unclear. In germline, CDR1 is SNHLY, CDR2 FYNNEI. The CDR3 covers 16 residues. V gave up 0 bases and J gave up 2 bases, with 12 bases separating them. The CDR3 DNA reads TGTGCCAGCAGTGAAGCTCGTCCCGGGTCCACAGATACGCAGTATTTT. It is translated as CASSEARPGSTDTQYF.

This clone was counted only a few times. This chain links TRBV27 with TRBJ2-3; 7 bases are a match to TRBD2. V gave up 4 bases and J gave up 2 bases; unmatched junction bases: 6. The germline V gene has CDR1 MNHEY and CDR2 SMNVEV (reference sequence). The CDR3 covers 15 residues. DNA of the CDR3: TGTGCCAGCAGTTGGAGCGGGGCCCCCACAGATACGCAGTATTTT. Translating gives CASSWSGAPTDTQYF.

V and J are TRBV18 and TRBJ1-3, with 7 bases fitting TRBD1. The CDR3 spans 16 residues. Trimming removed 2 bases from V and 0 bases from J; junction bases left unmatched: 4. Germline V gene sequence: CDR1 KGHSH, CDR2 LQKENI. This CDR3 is CASSPWAGGSGNTIYF. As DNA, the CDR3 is TGTGCCAGCTCACCATGGGCAGGGGGCTCTGGAAACACCATATATTTT.

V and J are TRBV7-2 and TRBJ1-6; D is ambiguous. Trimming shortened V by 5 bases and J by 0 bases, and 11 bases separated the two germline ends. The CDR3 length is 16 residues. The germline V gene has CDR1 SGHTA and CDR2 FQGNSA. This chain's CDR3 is CASSLSISSYNSPLHF. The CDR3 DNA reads TGTGCCAGCAGCCTTAGTATTAGCTCCTATAATTCACCCCTCCACTTT.

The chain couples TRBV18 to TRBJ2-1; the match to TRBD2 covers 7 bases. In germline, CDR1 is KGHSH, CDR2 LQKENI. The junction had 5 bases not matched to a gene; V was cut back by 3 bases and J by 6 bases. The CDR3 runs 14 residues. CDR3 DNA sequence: TGTGCCAGCTCACCCGGACTAGAGGTCAATGAGCAGTTCTTC. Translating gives CASSPGLEVNEQFF.

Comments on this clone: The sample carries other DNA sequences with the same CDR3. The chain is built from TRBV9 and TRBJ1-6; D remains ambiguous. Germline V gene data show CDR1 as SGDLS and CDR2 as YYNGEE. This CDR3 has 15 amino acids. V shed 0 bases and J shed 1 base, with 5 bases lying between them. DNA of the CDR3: TGTGCCAGCAGCGTAGCCGGTTCCTATAATTCACCCCTCCACTTT. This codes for CASSVAGSYNSPLHF.

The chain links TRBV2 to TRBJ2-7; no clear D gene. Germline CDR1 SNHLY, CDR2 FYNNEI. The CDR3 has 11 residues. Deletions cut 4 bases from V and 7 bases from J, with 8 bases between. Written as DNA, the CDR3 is TGTGCCAGCAGTGCCTTCCAGGAGCAGTACTTC. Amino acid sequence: CASSAFQEQYF. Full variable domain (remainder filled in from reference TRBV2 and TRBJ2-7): EPEVTQTPSHQVTQMGQEVILRCVPISNHLYFYWYRQILGQKVEFLVSFYNNEISEKSEIFDDQFSVERPDGSNFTLKIRSTKLEDSAMYFCASSAFQEQYFGPGTRLTVT.

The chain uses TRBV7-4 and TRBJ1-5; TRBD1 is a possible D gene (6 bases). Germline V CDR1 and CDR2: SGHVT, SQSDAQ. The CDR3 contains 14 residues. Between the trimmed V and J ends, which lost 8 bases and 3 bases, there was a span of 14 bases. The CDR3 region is CASRQEVINQPQHF. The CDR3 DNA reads TGTGCCAGCCGACAGGAAGTAATCAATCAGCCCCAGCATTTT.

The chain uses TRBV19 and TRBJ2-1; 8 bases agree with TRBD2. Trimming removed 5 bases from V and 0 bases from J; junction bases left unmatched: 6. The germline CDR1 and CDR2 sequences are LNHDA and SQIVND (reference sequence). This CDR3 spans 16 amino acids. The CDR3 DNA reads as TGTGCCAGTAGTGTCCTAGCGGGCGGCTCCTACAATGAGCAGTTCTTC. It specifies CASSVLAGGSYNEQFF.